This TCR beta chain was profiled in a study of T-cell reconstitution after alpha-beta-depleted transplantation in children. Points from the study as a whole: A year had passed since transplant, and T-cell counts and diversity by then came mostly from newly produced T cells. Reports say that about two months after transplant, the alpha-beta T cells came out of several hundred graft clones that had expanded. Surviving recipient cells, namely T cells and thymic progenitors, were the source of high day-60 TCRbeta diversity in some patients.

This clonotype was observed many times. Its specificity is unknown. A library of TCRbeta sequences, prepared with unique molecular identifiers, was generated. MiXCR, applied by TCRdb to the PCR reads, yields one record per CDR3 protein. The sample gives roughly 70,000 distinct CDR3 sequences, over 4.5% of which show up once; approximately 17% is in the top ten. The CDR3 runs to 13 residues. CDR1 and CDR2 from the germline V gene are SEHNR and FQNEAQ (reference sequence). Deletions cut 5 bases from V and 1 base from J, with 8 bases between. The sequence was obtained from a boy younger than two who had a stem cell transplant for acute myeloid leukemia, so the T cells may come from the graft donor. The specimen was PBMCs, mostly from graft donor cells, collected 180 days after TCRalphabeta/CD19-depleted stem cell transplant. The rearrangement joins TRBV7-9 to TRBJ1-1; D perhaps matches TRBD1 (6 bases). In nucleotides, the CDR3 is TGTGCCAGCAGCAACAGGGAGAACACTGAAGCTTTCTTT. Translation: CASSNRENTEAFF.